The entry below gives a single T cell receptor beta chain sequence along with its context. The sample is drawn from a study of shared clonotypes between healthy human individuals. The data were produced by immunoSEQ multiplex PCR, yet TCRdb's version contains in-frame clones alone and is incomplete. The table lists 2.3 million or so clones, 85% to 95% of them singletons, with about 0.37% in the top ten. This receptor was identified in a man between 18 and 29 years old in good health. Some clones in this sample may be carry-over from other donors' samples. The specimen sequenced was naive CD4+ T cells from PBMCs. This sample's subset: CD45RA+ positively selected.

The CDR3 loop reads CASSFEATASYNEQFF. The CDR3 DNA is TGCGCCAGCAGCTTTGAGGCAACTGCCTCCTACAATGAGCAGTTCTTC. The chain combines TRBV5-1 with TRBJ2-1; D is unresolved. The CDR3 has 16 residues. CDR1 is SGHRS and CDR2 is YFSETQ in the germline V gene. The V end lost 2 bases, the J end lost 0 bases, and 12 bases lay between the germline ends.